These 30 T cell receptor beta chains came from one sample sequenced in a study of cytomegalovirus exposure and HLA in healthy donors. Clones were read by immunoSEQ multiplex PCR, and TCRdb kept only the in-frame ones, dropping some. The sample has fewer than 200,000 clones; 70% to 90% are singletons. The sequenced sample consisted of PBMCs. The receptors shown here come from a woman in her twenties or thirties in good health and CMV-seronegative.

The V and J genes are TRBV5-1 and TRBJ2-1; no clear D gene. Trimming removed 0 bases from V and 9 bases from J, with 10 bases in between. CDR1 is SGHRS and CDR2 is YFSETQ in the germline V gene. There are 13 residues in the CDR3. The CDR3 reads CASSLVLESEQFF. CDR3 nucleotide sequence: TGCGCCAGCAGCTTGGTTCTCGAGAGTGAGCAGTTCTTC. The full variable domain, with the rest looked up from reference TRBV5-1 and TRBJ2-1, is KAGVTQTPRYLIKTRGQQVTLSCSPISGHRSVSWYQQTPGQGLQFLFEYFSETQRNKGNFPGRFSGRQFSNSRSEMNVSTLELGDSALYLCASSLVLESEQFFGPGTRLTVL.

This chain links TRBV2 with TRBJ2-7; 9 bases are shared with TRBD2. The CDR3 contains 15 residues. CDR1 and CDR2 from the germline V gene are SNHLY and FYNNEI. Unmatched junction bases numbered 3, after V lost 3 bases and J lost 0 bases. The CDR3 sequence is CASSDGAGGSYEQYF. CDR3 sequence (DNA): TGTGCCAGCAGTGATGGAGCGGGAGGCTCCTACGAGCAGTACTTC.

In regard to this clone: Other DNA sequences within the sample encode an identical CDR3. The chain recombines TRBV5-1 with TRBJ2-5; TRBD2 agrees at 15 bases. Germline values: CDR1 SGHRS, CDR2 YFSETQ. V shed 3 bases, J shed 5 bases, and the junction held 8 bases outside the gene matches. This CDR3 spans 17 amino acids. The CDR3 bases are TGCGCCAGCAGCTCAGGACTAGCGGGAGGGCCACGGGAGACCCAGTACTTC. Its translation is CASSSGLAGGPRETQYF.

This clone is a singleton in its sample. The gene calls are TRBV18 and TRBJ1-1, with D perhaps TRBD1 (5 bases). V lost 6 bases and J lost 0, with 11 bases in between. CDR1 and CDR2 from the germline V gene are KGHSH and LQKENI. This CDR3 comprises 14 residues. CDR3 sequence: CASSPGTVNTEAFF. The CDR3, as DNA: TGTGCCAGCTCCCCCGGGACTGTGAACACTGAAGCTTTCTTT. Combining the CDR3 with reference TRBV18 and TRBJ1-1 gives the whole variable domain NAGVMQNPRHLVRRRGQEARLRCSPMKGHSHVYWYRQLPEEGLKFMVYLQKENIIDESGMPKERFSAEFPKEGPSILRIQQVVRGDSAAYFCASSPGTVNTEAFFGQGTRLTVV.

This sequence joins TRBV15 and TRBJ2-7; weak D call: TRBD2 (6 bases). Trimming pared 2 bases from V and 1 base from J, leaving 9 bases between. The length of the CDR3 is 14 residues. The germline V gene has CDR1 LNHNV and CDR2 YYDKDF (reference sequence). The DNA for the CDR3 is TGTGCCACCAGCAGATTTGGAGGGTCCTACGAGCAGTACTTC. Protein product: CATSRFGGSYEQYF.

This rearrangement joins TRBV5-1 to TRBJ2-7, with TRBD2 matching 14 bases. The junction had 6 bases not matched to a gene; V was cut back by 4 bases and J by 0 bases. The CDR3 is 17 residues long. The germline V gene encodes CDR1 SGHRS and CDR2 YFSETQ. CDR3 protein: CASSPGLAGALSYEQYF. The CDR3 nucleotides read TGCGCCAGCAGCCCGGGACTAGCGGGAGCACTCTCCTACGAGCAGTACTTC. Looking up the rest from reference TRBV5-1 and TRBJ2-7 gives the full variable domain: KAGVTQTPRYLIKTRGQQVTLSCSPISGHRSVSWYQQTPGQGLQFLFEYFSETQRNKGNFPGRFSGRQFSNSRSEMNVSTLELGDSALYLCASSPGLAGALSYEQYFGPGTRLTVT.

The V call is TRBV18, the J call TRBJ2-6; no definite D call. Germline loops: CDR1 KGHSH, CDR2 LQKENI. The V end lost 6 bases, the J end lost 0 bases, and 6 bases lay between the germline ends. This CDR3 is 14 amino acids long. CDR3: CASSRVSGANVLTF. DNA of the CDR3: TGTGCCAGCTCCCGGGTCTCTGGGGCCAACGTCCTGACTTTC. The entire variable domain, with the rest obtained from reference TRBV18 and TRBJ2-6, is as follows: NAGVMQNPRHLVRRRGQEARLRCSPMKGHSHVYWYRQLPEEGLKFMVYLQKENIIDESGMPKERFSAEFPKEGPSILRIQQVVRGDSAAYFCASSRVSGANVLTFGAGSRLTVL.

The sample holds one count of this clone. The CDR3 sequence is CASNWGSSTDTQYF. CDR3 in DNA: TGTGCCAGCAATTGGGGGTCTAGCACAGATACGCAGTATTTT. This chain joins TRBV13 and TRBJ2-3, with D possibly being TRBD1 or TRBD2 (5 bases each). The ends were cut back, 7 bases at V and 0 bases at J, with 11 bases in the middle. The CDR3 runs to 14 residues. Looked up from germline, CDR1 is PRHDT and CDR2 is FYEKMQ (reference sequence).

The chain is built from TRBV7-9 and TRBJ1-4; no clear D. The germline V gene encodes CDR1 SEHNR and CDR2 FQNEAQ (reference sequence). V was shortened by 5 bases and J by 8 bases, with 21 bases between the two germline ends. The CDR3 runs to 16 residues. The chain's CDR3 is CASSLSNSLGREKLFF. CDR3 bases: TGTGCCAGCAGCCTATCAAACAGTTTGGGCCGGGAAAAACTGTTTTTT.

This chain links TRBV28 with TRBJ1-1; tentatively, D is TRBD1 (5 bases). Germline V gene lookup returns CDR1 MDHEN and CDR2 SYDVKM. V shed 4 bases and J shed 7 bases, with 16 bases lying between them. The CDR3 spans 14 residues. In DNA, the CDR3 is TGTGCCAGCAGTTCTACGGGACGGAGATTTGAAGCTTTCTTT. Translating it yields CASSSTGRRFEAFF.

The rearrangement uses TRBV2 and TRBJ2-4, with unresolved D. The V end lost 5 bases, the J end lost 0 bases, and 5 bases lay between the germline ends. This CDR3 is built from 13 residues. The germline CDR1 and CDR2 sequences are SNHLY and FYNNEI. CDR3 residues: CASSWGAKNIQYF. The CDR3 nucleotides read TGTGCCAGCAGTTGGGGAGCCAAAAACATTCAGTACTTC.

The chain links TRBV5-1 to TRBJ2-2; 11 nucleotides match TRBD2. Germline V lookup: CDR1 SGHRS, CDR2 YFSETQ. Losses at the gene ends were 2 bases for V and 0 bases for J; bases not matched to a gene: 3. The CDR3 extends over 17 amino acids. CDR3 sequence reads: CASSLQGLAANTGELFF. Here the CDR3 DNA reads TGCGCCAGCAGCTTACAGGGACTAGCGGCGAACACCGGGGAGCTGTTTTTT. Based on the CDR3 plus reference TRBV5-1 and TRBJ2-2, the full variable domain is KAGVTQTPRYLIKTRGQQVTLSCSPISGHRSVSWYQQTPGQGLQFLFEYFSETQRNKGNFPGRFSGRQFSNSRSEMNVSTLELGDSALYLCASSLQGLAANTGELFFGEGSRLTVL.

The CDR3 region has the DNA TGTGCCAGCACCCCGGGACAGGAGCATTCACCCCTCCACTTT. Its translation: CASTPGQEHSPLHF. This rearrangement joins TRBV6-1 to TRBJ1-6; 8 nucleotides agree with TRBD1. The CDR3 sequence is 14 residues long. V trimming: 7 bases; J trimming: 8 bases; junction bases outside the gene matches: 7. CDR1 is MNHNS and CDR2 is SASEGT in the germline V gene.

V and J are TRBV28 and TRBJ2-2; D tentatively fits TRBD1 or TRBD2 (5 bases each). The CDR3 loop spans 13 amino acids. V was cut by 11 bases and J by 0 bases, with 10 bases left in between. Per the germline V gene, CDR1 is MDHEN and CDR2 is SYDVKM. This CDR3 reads CAGEGTNTGELFF. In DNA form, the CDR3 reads TGTGCCGGCGAGGGGACGAACACCGGGGAGCTGTTTTTT. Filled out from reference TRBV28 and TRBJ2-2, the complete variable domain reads DVKVTQSSRYLVKRTGEKVFLECVQDMDHENMFWYRQDPGLGLRLIYFSYDVKMKEKGDIPEGYSVSREKKERFSLILESASTNQTSMYLCAGEGTNTGELFFGEGSRLTVL.

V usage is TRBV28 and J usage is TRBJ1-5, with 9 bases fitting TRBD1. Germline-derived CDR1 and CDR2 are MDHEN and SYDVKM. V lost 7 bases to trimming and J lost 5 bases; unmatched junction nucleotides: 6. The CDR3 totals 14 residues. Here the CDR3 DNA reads TGTGCCAGCACCCCCGGGACAGGGTATCAGCCCCAGCATTTT. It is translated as CASTPGTGYQPQHF.

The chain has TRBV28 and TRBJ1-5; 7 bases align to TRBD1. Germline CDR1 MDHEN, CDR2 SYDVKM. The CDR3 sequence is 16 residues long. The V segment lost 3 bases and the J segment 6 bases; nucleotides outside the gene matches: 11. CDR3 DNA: TGTGCCAGCAGTTTTTCGGACACAGGGGAAGGTCAGCCCCAGCATTTT. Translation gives CASSFSDTGEGQPQHF.

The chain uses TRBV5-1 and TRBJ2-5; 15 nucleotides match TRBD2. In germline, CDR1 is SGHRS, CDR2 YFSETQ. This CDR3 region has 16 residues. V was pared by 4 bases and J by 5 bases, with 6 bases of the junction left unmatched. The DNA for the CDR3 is TGCGCCAGCAGCACCGGACTAGCGGGGGGGCCTGAGACCCAGTACTTC. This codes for CASSTGLAGGPETQYF.

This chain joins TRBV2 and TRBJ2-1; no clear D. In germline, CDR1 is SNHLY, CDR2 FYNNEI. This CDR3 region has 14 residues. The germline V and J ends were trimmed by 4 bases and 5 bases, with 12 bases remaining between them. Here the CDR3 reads CASSAWQDHNEQFF. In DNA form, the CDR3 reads TGTGCCAGCAGTGCCTGGCAGGATCACAATGAGCAGTTCTTC.

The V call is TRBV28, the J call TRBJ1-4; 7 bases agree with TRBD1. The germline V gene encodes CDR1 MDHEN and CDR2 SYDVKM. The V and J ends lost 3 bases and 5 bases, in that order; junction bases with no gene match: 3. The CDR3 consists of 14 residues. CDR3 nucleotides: TGTGCCAGCAGTTTGGGACAGCTGAATGAAAAACTGTTTTTT. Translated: CASSLGQLNEKLFF.

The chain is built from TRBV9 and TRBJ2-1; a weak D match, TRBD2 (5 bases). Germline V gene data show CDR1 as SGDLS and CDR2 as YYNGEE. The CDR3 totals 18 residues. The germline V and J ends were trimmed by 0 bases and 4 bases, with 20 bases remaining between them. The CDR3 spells CASSVAISSGKLYNEQFF. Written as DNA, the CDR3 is TGTGCCAGCAGCGTAGCTATAAGTTCGGGGAAACTTTACAATGAGCAGTTCTTC.

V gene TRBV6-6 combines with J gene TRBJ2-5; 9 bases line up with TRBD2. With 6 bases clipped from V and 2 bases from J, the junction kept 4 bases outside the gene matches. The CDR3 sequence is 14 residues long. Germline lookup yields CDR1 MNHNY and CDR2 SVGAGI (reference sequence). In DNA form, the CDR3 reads TGTGCCAGCAGCTACACTAGCGGGCAAGAGACCCAGTACTTC. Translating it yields CASSYTSGQETQYF.

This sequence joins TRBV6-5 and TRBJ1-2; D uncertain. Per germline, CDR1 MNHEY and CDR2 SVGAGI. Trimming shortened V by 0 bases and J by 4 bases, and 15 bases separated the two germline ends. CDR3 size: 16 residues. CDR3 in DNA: TGTGCCAGCAGTTACTCTGTGTCAGCCGAGATCTATGGCTACACCTTC. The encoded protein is CASSYSVSAEIYGYTF.

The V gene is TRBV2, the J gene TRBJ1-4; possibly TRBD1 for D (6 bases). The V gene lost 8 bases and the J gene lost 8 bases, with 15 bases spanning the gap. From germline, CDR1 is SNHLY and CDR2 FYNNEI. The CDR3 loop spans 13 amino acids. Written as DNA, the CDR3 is TGTGCCAGCCTCCAGGGGCCTTACGAAAAACTGTTTTTT. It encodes CASLQGPYEKLFF.

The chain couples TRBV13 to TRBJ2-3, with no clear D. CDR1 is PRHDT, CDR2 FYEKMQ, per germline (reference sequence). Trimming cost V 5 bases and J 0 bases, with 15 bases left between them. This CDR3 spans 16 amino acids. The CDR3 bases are TGTGCCAGCAGCACACCTCTGGATGCTAGCACAGATACGCAGTATTTT. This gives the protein CASSTPLDASTDTQYF.

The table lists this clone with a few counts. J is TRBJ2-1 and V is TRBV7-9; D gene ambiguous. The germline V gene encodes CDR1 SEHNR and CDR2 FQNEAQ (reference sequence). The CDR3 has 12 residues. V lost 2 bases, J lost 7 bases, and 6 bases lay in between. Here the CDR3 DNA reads TGTGCCAGCAGCTTAATTGGGAATGAGCAGTTCTTC. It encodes CASSLIGNEQFF.

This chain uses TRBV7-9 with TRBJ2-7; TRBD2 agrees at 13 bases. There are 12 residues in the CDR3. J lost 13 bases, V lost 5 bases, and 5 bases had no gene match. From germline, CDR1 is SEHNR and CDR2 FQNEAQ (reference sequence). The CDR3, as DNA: TGTGCCAGCAGCACAGGGACTAGCGGGAATTACTTC. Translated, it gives CASSTGTSGNYF.

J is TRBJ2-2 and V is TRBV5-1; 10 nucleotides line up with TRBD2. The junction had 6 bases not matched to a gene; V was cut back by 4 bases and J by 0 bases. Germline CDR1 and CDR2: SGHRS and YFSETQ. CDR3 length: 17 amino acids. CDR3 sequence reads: CASSASSGRSNTGELFF. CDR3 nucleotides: TGCGCCAGCAGCGCCTCTAGCGGGAGATCGAACACCGGGGAGCTGTTTTTT.

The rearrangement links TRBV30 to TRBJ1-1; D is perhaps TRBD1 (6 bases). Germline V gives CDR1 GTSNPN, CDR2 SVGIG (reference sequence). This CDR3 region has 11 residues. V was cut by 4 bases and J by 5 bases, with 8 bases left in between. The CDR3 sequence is CAWTGVTEAFF. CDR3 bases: TGTGCCTGGACAGGGGTTACTGAAGCTTTCTTT.

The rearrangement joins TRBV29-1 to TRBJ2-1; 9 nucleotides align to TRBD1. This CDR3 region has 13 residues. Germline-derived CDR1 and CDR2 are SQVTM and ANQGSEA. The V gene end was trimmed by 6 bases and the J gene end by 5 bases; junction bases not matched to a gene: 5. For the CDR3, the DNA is TGCAGCGTGCGGACAGGGGCGCACAATGAGCAGTTCTTC. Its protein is CSVRTGAHNEQFF.

Here the CDR3 reads CASSLDSRGWNEQFF. The CDR3 region has the DNA TGTGCCAGCAGCTTAGACTCGCGGGGGTGGAATGAGCAGTTCTTC. The chain employs TRBV11-2 and TRBJ2-1; 7 bases line up with TRBD2. CDR1 and CDR2 (germline): SGHAT, FQNNGV. The CDR3 spans 15 residues. After removal of 0 bases from V and 7 bases from J, the junction contained 6 bases not matched to a gene.